Sequencing of this TCR beta chain was carried out in a study of T cell responses to AZD1222 COVID-19 vaccine. CDR1 is SGHTA and CDR2 is FQGNSA in the germline V gene. Between the trimmed V and J ends, which lost 6 bases and 0 bases, there was a span of 15 bases. The length of the CDR3 is 15 residues. The repertoire was sequenced with immunoSEQ multiplex PCR; TCRdb's copy has only in-frame clones and lacks some. The sample has roughly 80,000 clones, about nine tenths seen once. The sample was peripheral blood, taken 28 days after the second AZD1222 dose. The TCR comes from an adult who received the AZD1222 COVID-19 vaccine. The chain recombines TRBV7-2 with TRBJ2-7; tentatively, D is TRBD1 (6 bases). The CDR3 region has the DNA TGTGCCAGCAGTCGGGACAACAACCCCTCCTACGAGCAGTACTTC. It is translated as CASSRDNNPSYEQYF.